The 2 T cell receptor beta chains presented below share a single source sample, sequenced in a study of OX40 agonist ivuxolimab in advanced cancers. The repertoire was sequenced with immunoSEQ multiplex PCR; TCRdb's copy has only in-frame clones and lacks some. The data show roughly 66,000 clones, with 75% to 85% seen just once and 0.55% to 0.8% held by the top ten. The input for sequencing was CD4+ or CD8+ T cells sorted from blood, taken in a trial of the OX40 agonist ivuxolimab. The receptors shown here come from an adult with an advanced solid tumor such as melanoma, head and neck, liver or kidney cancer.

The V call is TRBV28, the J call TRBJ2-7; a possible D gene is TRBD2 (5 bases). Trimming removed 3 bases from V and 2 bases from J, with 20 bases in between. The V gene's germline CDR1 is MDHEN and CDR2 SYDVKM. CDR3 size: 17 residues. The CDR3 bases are TGTGCCAGCAGTTTCTCCACCCACAGTCGACTAACCTACGAGCAGTACTTC. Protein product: CASSFSTHSRLTYEQYF. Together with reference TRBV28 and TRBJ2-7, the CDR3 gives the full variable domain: DVKVTQSSRYLVKRTGEKVFLECVQDMDHENMFWYRQDPGLGLRLIYFSYDVKMKEKGDIPEGYSVSREKKERFSLILESASTNQTSMYLCASSFSTHSRLTYEQYFGPGTRLTVT.

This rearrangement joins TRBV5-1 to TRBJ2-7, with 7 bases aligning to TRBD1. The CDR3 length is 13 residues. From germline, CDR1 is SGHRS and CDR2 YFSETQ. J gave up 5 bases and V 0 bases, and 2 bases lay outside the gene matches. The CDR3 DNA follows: TGCGCCAGCAGCTTGGTAGGGGGCCACGAGCAGTACTTC. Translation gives CASSLVGGHEQYF. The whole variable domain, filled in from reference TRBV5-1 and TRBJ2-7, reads KAGVTQTPRYLIKTRGQQVTLSCSPISGHRSVSWYQQTPGQGLQFLFEYFSETQRNKGNFPGRFSGRQFSNSRSEMNVSTLELGDSALYLCASSLVGGHEQYFGPGTRLTVT.